Listed below are T cell receptor beta chains from one sample, sequenced in a study of tumor-infiltrating lymphocytes in primary liver carcinoma. TCRdb reanalysed the multiplex PCR reads using MiXCR and keeps one entry per CDR3 protein. The sample carries roughly 80,000 distinct CDR3 sequences, around 66% recorded once. Sequencing used tumor-adjacent normal liver tissue. These receptors came from a man aged 40-50 years with primary liver carcinoma and hepatitis B virus infection. CDR3s include the opening cysteine and the closing phenylalanine or tryptophan. The order of the fields is clone size, J gene, D gene, V gene, CDR3 protein, CDR3 DNA. The D gene is left open where the match is weak. Size values are once, few and many counts, or a class for expanded clones, and some rows have none.

few	TRBJ2-5	-	TRBV6-2/TRBV6-3	CASSPLLTGGETQYF	TGTGCCAGCAGCCCCCTGCTAACGGGCGGAGAGACCCAGTACTTC
medium-sized	TRBJ1-6	-	TRBV9	CASSVTENSPLHF	TGTGCCAGCAGCGTAACGGAAAATTCACCCCTCCACTTT
-	TRBJ2-6	-	TRBV5-5	CASSWEGWMGISGANLLTF	TGTGCCAGCAGCTGGGAAGGGTGGATGGGCATCTCTGGGGCCAACCTCCTGACTTTC
-	TRBJ2-4	TRBD2	TRBV11-1	CASTFPETSGTKNIQYF	TGTGCCAGTACCTTTCCCGAGACTAGCGGGACCAAAAACATTCAGTACTTC
-	TRBJ2-1	TRBD2	TRBV4-1	CASSPRGVAGGRSEWFF	TGCGCCAGCAGCCCCAGAGGGGTAGCGGGAGGGCGTAGTGAGTGGTTCTTC
many	TRBJ2-3	-	TRBV12-3/TRBV12-4	CASSLDLTSTDTQYF	TGTGCCAGCAGTCTAGACTTGACTAGCACAGATACGCAGTATTTT
-	TRBJ1-2	-	TRBV16	CASSQLVRYTF	TGTGCCAGCAGCCAGTTGGTACGCTACACCTTC
many	TRBJ2-7	-	TRBV7-9	CASSEQNYEQYF	TGTGCCAGCAGCGAACAGAACTACGAGCAGTACTTC
-	TRBJ2-1	-	TRBV11-2	CASNYNHNEQFF	TGTGCCAGCAACTATAACCACAATGAGCAGTTCTTC
-	TRBJ2-2	-	TRBV4-2	CASNQALTAGELFF	TGTGCAAGCAACCAAGCTCTGACCGCCGGGGAGCTGTTTTTT
-	TRBJ2-7	TRBD2	TRBV4-3	CASSQVLAGEHERYF	TGCGCCAGCAGCCAGGTGCTAGCGGGAGAGCACGAGCGGTACTTC
-	TRBJ2-7	TRBD1	TRBV10-3	CAINEPTDQGAGEQYF	TGTGCCATCAATGAGCCGACGGACCAGGGGGCCGGGGAGCAGTACTTC
-	TRBJ2-1	TRBD2	TRBV12-3/TRBV12-4	CASSLPFLAGSYNEQFF	TGTGCCAGCAGTCTCCCCTTTCTAGCGGGTTCCTACAATGAGCAGTTCTTC
-	TRBJ2-1	TRBD2	TRBV11-2	CASSPGTINYSGQFF	TGTGCCAGCAGCCCCGGGACTATCAACTACAGTGGGCAGTTCTTC
-	TRBJ2-1	-	TRBV29-1	CSVEGGGYNGQFF	TGCAGCGTTGAAGGTGGGGGCTACAATGGGCAGTTCTTC
many	TRBJ1-1	-	TRBV11-2	CASSLGVGGRTEAFF	TGTGCCAGCAGCTTAGGAGTCGGGGGGCGTACTGAAGCTTTCTTT
-	TRBJ2-7	-	TRBV5-6	CASSFQGAAYVQYF	TGTGCCAGCAGCTTCCAAGGGGCAGCCTACGTGCAGTACTTC
once	TRBJ1-1	-	TRBV30	CAWSRDMITEAFF	TGTGCCTGGAGTCGGGATATGATCACTGAAGCTTTCTTT
-	TRBJ1-3	-	TRBV6-6	CASSFRHVIRNTIYF	TGTGCCAGCAGTTTCAGGCACGTAATCAGAAACACCATATATTTT
-	TRBJ2-7	-	TRBV2	CANRRRIGEDEQYF	TGTGCCAACAGGCGCAGAATAGGGGAGGACGAGCAGTACTTC
many	TRBJ2-7	TRBD2	TRBV12-3/TRBV12-4	CASSPKSTSGSPYEQYF	TGTGCCAGCAGTCCAAAGTCGACTAGCGGGAGCCCCTACGAGCAGTACTTC
-	TRBJ2-2	TRBD1	TRBV11-3	CASSHRGPNIRELFF	TGTGCCAGCAGCCACAGGGGACCAAACATCCGGGAGCTGTTTTTT
once	TRBJ1-2	-	TRBV12-3/TRBV12-4	CASSFAGGYDYSF	TGTGCCAGCAGTTTCGCTGGCGGCTATGACTACAGCTTC
few	TRBJ2-1	-	TRBV11-2	CASSFLGTQFF	TGCGCCAGCAGCTTTTTGGGGACGCAGTTCTTC
-	TRBJ1-5	-	TRBV5-1	CASSWEGASNQPQHF	TGCGCCAGCAGCTGGGAAGGGGCGAGCAATCAGCCCCAGCATTTT
once	TRBJ2-7	-	TRBV4-1	CASSQGKQASSHEQYF	TGCGCCAGCAGCCAAGGGAAGCAGGCGAGCTCCCACGAGCAATACTTC
-	TRBJ1-2	-	TRBV11-2	CASGYTRGSSPGYTF	TGTGCCAGCGGCTATACACGGGGCTCCTCTCCTGGCTACACCTTC
-	TRBJ2-3	TRBD2	TRBV16	CASSQSPAGDCRWVEDTQYF	TGTGCCAGCAGCCAATCTCCAGCGGGAGACTGCCGTTGGGTCGAAGATACGCAGTATTTT
many	TRBJ2-5	-	TRBV5-1	CASKPGGAEGKETQYF	TGCGCCAGCAAGCCAGGAGGGGCAGAAGGGAAAGAGACCCAGTACTTC
-	TRBJ1-6	TRBD1	TRBV12-3/TRBV12-4	CANRTTGWSPLHF	TGTGCTAACAGGACGACAGGGTGGTCACCCCTCCACTTT
few	TRBJ2-1	-	TRBV29-1	CSVVWATNEQLF	TGCAGCGTTGTTTGGGCTACCAATGAGCAGTTGTTC
-	TRBJ1-1	-	TRBV11-2	CASSPRAGWNIEAFF	TGTGCCAGCAGCCCGCGCGCAGGGTGGAACATCGAAGCGTTCTTT
-	TRBJ2-1	-	TRBV7-8	CASSLDDTGHCNEQFF	TGTGCCAGCAGCTTAGATGACACGGGGCACTGCAATGAGCAGTTCTTC
few	TRBJ2-7	-	TRBV13	CASREGGYEQYF	TGTGCCAGCAGAGAGGGGGGATACGAGCAGTACTTC
-	TRBJ2-2	-	TRBV11-3	CASSLGQVDTRKLFF	TGTGCCAGCAGCTTAGGACAGGTTGACACCAGGAAGCTGTTTTTT
many	TRBJ2-1	-	TRBV6-2/TRBV6-3	CASSEAEYNEQFF	TGTGCCAGCAGTGAAGCGGAGTACAATGAGCAGTTCTTC
-	TRBJ2-2	-	TRBV24-1	CATSLGSDTGELFF	TGTGCCACCAGTTTAGGCAGCGACACCGGGGAGCTGTTTTTT
-	TRBJ1-2	-	TRBV11-2	CVSSGLRTARYGYTF	TGTGTCAGCAGCGGGTTAAGAACAGCACGCTATGGCTACACCTTC
-	TRBJ2-7	-	TRBV10-2	CASRPLLAGARIYEQYF	TGCGCCAGCAGGCCCCTACTAGCTGGAGCTAGGATCTACGAGCAGTACTTC
many	TRBJ2-2	-	TRBV10-3	CAAEEGANTGELFF	TGTGCCGCCGAGGAGGGGGCTAACACCGGGGAGCTGTTTTTT
many	TRBJ2-2	TRBD2	TRBV28	CASSLYLGLENTGELFF	TGTGCCAGCAGTTTATATTTGGGACTAGAGAACACCGGGGAGCTGTTTTTT
-	TRBJ2-1	TRBD2	TRBV11-2	CVSSLAHPGLLYSEQFF	TGTGTCAGCAGCTTAGCCCACCCGGGACTACTTTACAGTGAGCAGTTCTTC
-	TRBJ1-2	-	TRBV5-4	CASSLTAWDGYIF	TGTGCCAGCAGCTTGACAGCGTGGGATGGCTACATCTTC
-	TRBJ2-4	TRBD1	TRBV29-1	CSVGGGAAQNIQYF	TGCAGCGTTGGAGGGGGCGCTGCCCAAAACATTCAGTACTTC
many	TRBJ2-1	-	TRBV5-1	CASSLGPSSSYNEQFF	TGCGCCAGCAGCTTGGGGCCGTCGAGCTCCTACAATGAGCAGTTCTTC
-	TRBJ2-5	-	TRBV12-3/TRBV12-4	CVSSQTRGRAQETQYF	TGTGTCAGCAGCCAAACTAGAGGGAGAGCACAAGAGACCCAGTACTTC
-	TRBJ2-3	-	TRBV4-3	CASRQGVVLSDTQYF	TGCGCCAGCAGGCAAGGAGTCGTCTTATCAGATACGCAGTATTTT
-	TRBJ2-1	TRBD2	TRBV11-2	CVSSLELPAGMNEQFF	TGCGTGAGCAGCTTAGAGCTCCCAGCGGGAATGAATGAGCAGTTCTTC
few	TRBJ2-1	TRBD2	TRBV24-1	CATSDPRTSGVTNEEFF	TGTGCCACCAGTGATCCCCGGACTAGCGGGGTCACCAATGAGGAGTTCTTC
-	TRBJ2-1	-	TRBV4-1	CASNQGRNEQFF	TGCGCCAGCAACCAAGGAAGAAATGAGCAGTTCTTC
-	TRBJ1-1	-	TRBV5-1	CASSLFFRETNTEAFF	TGCGCCAGCAGCTTGTTTTTTCGGGAGACGAACACTGAAGCTTTCTTT
-	TRBJ2-5	-	TRBV4-3	CASSQTGERQETQYF	TGCGCCAGCAGCCAAACGGGGGAGAGGCAAGAGACCCAGTACTTC
-	TRBJ2-1	TRBD2	TRBV4-3	CARSQGLGLAGGPTGSYSEQFF	TGCGCCAGAAGTCAAGGGTTAGGACTAGCGGGAGGGCCCACTGGCTCCTACAGTGAGCAGTTCTTC
-	TRBJ2-3	-	TRBV6-2/TRBV6-3	CACSWGLSTDTQYF	TGTGCCTGCAGCTGGGGACTTAGCACAGATACACAGTATTTT